This T cell receptor beta chain stems from a study of CD8+CD57+ T cells in acquired aplastic anemia. Overall study: Mean DNA quantity obtained from sorted CD4+ and CD8+ cells was 2.5 to 4 ug.

Patients chosen for sequencing had CD8+CD57+ cells that had expanded, as shown by flow cytometry. Patients uniformly had severe acquired aplastic anemia. According to the study, genomic DNA was the template for TCR beta VDJ and CDR3 profiling. TCRdb reprocessed the reads with MiXCR, giving one entry per CDR3 protein. The repertoire holds 150,000 or so distinct CDR3 sequences, with about half as singletons. V gave up 7 bases and J gave up 3 bases, with 8 bases separating them. The CDR3 is 12 residues long. Germline V gives CDR1 SNHLY, CDR2 FYNNEI. The clonotype comes from a human donor with aplastic anemia. Sequencing input: sorted CD4+, CD8+, or CD8+CD57+ T cells (not recorded which) from PBMCs. The rearrangement joins TRBV2 to TRBJ2-3; D is undetermined. CDR3 DNA: TGTGCCAGCAATTCCGGGACAGATACGCAGTATTTT. Its translation: CASNSGTDTQYF.